This T cell receptor (beta chain) was sequenced during a study of regulatory T cells in long-lasting Graves disease. Study summary: Antithyroid drugs had been given to newly diagnosed Graves' patients for under 3 months.

Through Arm-PCR of CDR3 regions and iRepertoire HTBI primers, TCR beta libraries were built. TCRdb recomputed calls from the multiplex PCR reads with MiXCR, one row per CDR3 protein. The table has over 450,000 distinct CDR3 sequences, 12% seen once. Time point reported: newly diagnosed GD, antithyroid drugs for less than 3 months. The TCR library was prepared using RNA isolated from PBMCs. This CDR3 comprises 14 residues. Looked up from germline, CDR1 is MNHEY and CDR2 is SVGEGT. Trimming left V 2 bases short and J 1 base short, with 8 bases between. These data were also reused for a study on T cells in Graves' hyperthyroidism and ophthalmopathy.

The clonotype was recovered from a woman aged 25 to 39 with Graves disease. The chain couples TRBV6-2 or TRBV6-3 to TRBJ1-1; maybe TRBD1 (5 bases). Source: peripheral blood mononuclear cells (PBMCs), taken at new diagnosis, from a patient treated with antithyroid drugs. CDR3 sequence: CASSYIDRNTEAFF. CDR3 DNA: TGTGCCAGCAGTTACATCGACAGGAACACTGAAGCTTTCTTT.